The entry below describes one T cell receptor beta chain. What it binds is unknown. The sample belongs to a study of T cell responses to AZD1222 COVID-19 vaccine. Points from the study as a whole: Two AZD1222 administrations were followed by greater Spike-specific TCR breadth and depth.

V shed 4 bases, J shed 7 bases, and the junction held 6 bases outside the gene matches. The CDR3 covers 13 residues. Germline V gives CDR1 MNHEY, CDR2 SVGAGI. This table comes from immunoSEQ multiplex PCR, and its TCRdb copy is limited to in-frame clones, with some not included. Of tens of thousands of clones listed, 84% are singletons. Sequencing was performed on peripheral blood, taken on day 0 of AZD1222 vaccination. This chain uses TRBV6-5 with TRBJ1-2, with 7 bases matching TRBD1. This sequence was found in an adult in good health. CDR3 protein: CASSSPDRRGYTF. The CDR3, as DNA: TGTGCCAGCAGTTCCCCGGACAGGCGTGGCTACACCTTC.